These 32 T cell receptor beta chains share one sample of origin, sequenced in a study of T cell responses to AZD1222 COVID-19 vaccine. Profiling relied on immunoSEQ multiplex PCR, and the TCRdb table lists in-frame clones only, not all of them. The sample has 160,000 or so clones, about 89% seen once. The sequences come from peripheral blood, collected on day 0 of AZD1222 vaccination. These receptors all come from an adult in good health.

CDR3 coding DNA: TGTGCCAGCAGTTTGCCAAACCGCGTTAATGAAAAACTGTTTTTT. It yields the protein CASSLPNRVNEKLFF. The chain carries TRBV28 and TRBJ1-4; unclear D gene. The V end lost 3 bases, the J end lost 4 bases, and 12 bases lay between the germline ends. CDR1 MDHEN and CDR2 SYDVKM come from the germline V gene. The CDR3 is 15 residues long.

This clone was seen just once. V and J are TRBV18 and TRBJ1-6; 9 nucleotides align to TRBD1. The CDR3 spans 14 residues. Losses at the gene ends were 5 bases for V and 7 bases for J; bases not matched to a gene: 3. Germline-derived CDR1 and CDR2 are KGHSH and LQKENI. The CDR3: CASSTGTGNSPLHF. Written as DNA, the CDR3 is TGTGCCAGCTCAACAGGGACAGGGAATTCACCCCTCCACTTT.

Concerning this clone itself: One end of the junction fails to match germline, which may point to a read error. The chain carries TRBV28 and TRBJ1-1; D gene uncertain. CDR3 length: 11 residues. Germline V CDR1 and CDR2: MDHEN, SYDVKM. Here the CDR3 reads CAAIGFASAFF. The CDR3 DNA follows: TGCGCGGCCATTGGTTTTGCGTCAGCTTTCTTT. Filled out from reference TRBV28 and TRBJ1-1, the complete variable domain reads DVKVTQSSRYLVKRTGEKVFLECVQDMDHENMFWYRQDPGLGLRLIYFSYDVKMKEKGDIPEGYSVSREKKERFSLILESASTNQTSMYLCAAIGFASAFFGQGTRLTVV.

J is TRBJ1-3 and V is TRBV9; D is unresolved. Per germline, CDR1 SGDLS and CDR2 YYNGEE. There are 15 residues in the CDR3. The ends were cut back, 0 bases at V and 0 bases at J, with 7 bases in the middle. The CDR3 region is CASSVDGTSGNTIYF. The CDR3, as DNA: TGTGCCAGCAGCGTAGATGGCACCTCTGGAAACACCATATATTTT.

The CDR3 DNA is TGTGCCACCAGTCGCGGGAGGGTTGACACCGGGGAGCTGTTTTTT. This encodes CATSRGRVDTGELFF. The chain recombines TRBV15 with TRBJ2-2, with 9 bases aligning to TRBD2. V lost 6 bases and J lost 3; bases outside the gene matches: 5. Germline CDR1 is LNHNV and CDR2 is YYDKDF (reference sequence). The length of the CDR3 is 15 residues. The variable domain in full, completed from reference TRBV15 and TRBJ2-2, reads DAMVIQNPRYQVTQFGKPVTLSCSQTLNHNVMYWYQQKSSQAPKLLFHYYDKDFNNEADTPDNFQSRRPNTSFCFLDIRSPGLGDTAMYLCATSRGRVDTGELFFGEGSRLTVL.

J is TRBJ1-2 and V is TRBV6-8; D ambiguous. The CDR3 is 15 residues long. Between the trimmed V and J ends, which lost 7 bases and 0 bases, there was a span of 15 bases. Germline loops: CDR1 MNHGY, CDR2 SAAAGT. CDR3 sequence: CASTRLEPANYGYTF. CDR3 bases: TGTGCCAGCACCCGTCTTGAACCCGCTAACTATGGCTACACCTTC.

The rearrangement links TRBV7-6 to TRBJ1-1, with D unclear. V dropped 1 base and J dropped 2 bases, with 17 bases sitting between them. The CDR3 runs 17 residues. Germline assignment: CDR1 SGHVS and CDR2 FNYEAQ. CDR3 sequence (DNA): TGTGCCAGCAGCTTAGAAACCCCCGATGAACCCAACACTGAAGCTTTCTTT. It specifies CASSLETPDEPNTEAFF. The full variable domain, completed using reference TRBV7-6 and TRBJ1-1, is GAGVSQSPRYKVTKRGQDVALRCDPISGHVSLYWYRQALGQGPEFLTYFNYEAQQDKSGLPNDRFSAERPEGSISTLTIQRTEQRDSAMYRCASSLETPDEPNTEAFFGQGTRLTVV.

The genes are TRBV6-1 and TRBJ1-1; possible D gene TRBD1, 6 bases. V lost 3 bases and J lost 5, with 19 bases in between. Germline V gene lookup returns CDR1 MNHNS and CDR2 SASEGT. The CDR3 spans 16 residues. The CDR3 sequence is CASSDSIPQGLTEAFF. The CDR3 coding sequence is TGTGCCAGCAGTGACAGCATCCCACAGGGTTTGACTGAAGCTTTCTTT.

The rearrangement joins TRBV18 to TRBJ1-1; a possible D gene is TRBD1 (6 bases). Trimming took off 2 bases at V and 1 base at J, with 17 bases between the two ends. The CDR3 totals 17 residues. The V gene's germline CDR1 is KGHSH and CDR2 LQKENI. The CDR3 sequence: CASSPTGTNSGNTEAFF. CDR3 nucleotides: TGTGCCAGCTCACCAACCGGGACAAACTCGGGGAACACTGAAGCTTTCTTT.

The chain joins TRBV2 to TRBJ2-7; 7 nucleotides agree with TRBD2. The CDR3 spans 16 residues. Germline lookup yields CDR1 SNHLY and CDR2 FYNNEI. V shed 4 bases and J 0 bases; nucleotides not matched to a gene: 9. The CDR3 DNA is TGTGCCAGCAGTGTGATAGGCGGGAGACACTCCTACGAGCAGTACTTC. Translated, it gives CASSVIGGRHSYEQYF.

V and J are TRBV19 and TRBJ1-4; TRBD1 matches at 7 bases. The CDR3 runs to 17 residues. Trimming removed 7 bases from V and 0 bases from J; junction bases left unmatched: 11. CDR1 and CDR2 (germline): LNHDA, SQIVND (reference sequence). The CDR3, as DNA: TGTGCCAGTACCCCGCCAGGGGGGGTTTCAACTAATGAAAAACTGTTTTTT. It specifies CASTPPGGVSTNEKLFF.

V gene TRBV7-9 combines with J gene TRBJ1-1, with D perhaps TRBD1 (6 bases). V was trimmed by 6 bases and J by 4 bases, leaving 12 bases between them. Germline CDR1 is SEHNR and CDR2 is FQNEAQ (reference sequence). The CDR3 has 13 amino acids. The CDR3 is CASRRTESTEAFF. The CDR3 DNA is TGTGCCAGCAGGCGGACAGAGAGCACTGAAGCTTTCTTT.

This chain connects TRBV6-5 to TRBJ1-1; 7 nucleotides match TRBD1. With 6 bases clipped from V and 0 bases from J, the junction kept 7 bases outside the gene matches. This CDR3 is built from 15 residues. From germline, CDR1 is MNHEY and CDR2 SVGAGI. CDR3 DNA: TGTGCCAGCAGACTCGCCGGGACAGTGAACACTGAAGCTTTCTTT. It encodes CASRLAGTVNTEAFF.

This clone was seen a single time. This chain joins TRBV6-5 and TRBJ2-5; tentatively, D is TRBD1 (5 bases). Trimming took off 8 bases at V and 2 bases at J, with 15 bases between the two ends. In germline, CDR1 is MNHEY, CDR2 SVGAGI. The CDR3 is 14 amino acids. This chain's CDR3 is CASSVYHRQETQYF. As DNA, the CDR3 is TGTGCCAGCTCGGTTTACCACAGGCAAGAGACCCAGTACTTC.

This chain joins TRBV27 and TRBJ2-1; TRBD2 aligns across 12 bases. The trim removed 5 bases at V and 2 bases at J, leaving 7 bases unmatched. Germline-derived CDR1 and CDR2 are MNHEY and SMNVEV (reference sequence). This CDR3 is 17 amino acids long. The CDR3 coding sequence is TGTGCCAGCAGTCTACCGACTAGCGGGAGAACCTACAATGAGCAGTTCTTC. This encodes CASSLPTSGRTYNEQFF.

The V gene is TRBV7-8, the J gene TRBJ1-3, with D maybe TRBD1 (6 bases). The germline V gene encodes CDR1 SGHVS and CDR2 FQNEAQ. The ends were cut back, 1 base at V and 4 bases at J, with 14 bases in the middle. The CDR3 loop spans 16 amino acids. The CDR3 DNA reads TGTGCCAGCAGCTTAGTGGCCCGGACAGTCGGAAACACCATATATTTT. It codes for CASSLVARTVGNTIYF.

The CDR3 nucleotides read TGTGCCAGCAGTGCCGGGACTCAAGAGACCCAGTACTTC. Its protein product is CASSAGTQETQYF. The J gene is TRBJ2-5, the V gene TRBV2; possible D gene TRBD2, 6 bases. Trimming shortened V by 4 bases and J by 2 bases, and 8 bases separated the two germline ends. The CDR3 is 13 amino acids. CDR1 is SNHLY and CDR2 is FYNNEI in the germline V gene.

The J gene is TRBJ2-3, the V gene TRBV7-3, with 8 positions matching TRBD2. The CDR3 is 16 amino acids. The germline CDR1 and CDR2 sequences are SGHTA and FQGTGA. The V segment lost 0 bases and the J segment 5 bases; nucleotides outside the gene matches: 7. CDR3 protein: CASSLTSAGGKDTQYF. The CDR3 DNA reads TGTGCCAGCAGCTTAACGTCGGCGGGGGGAAAAGATACGCAGTATTTT.

The V call is TRBV7-2, the J call TRBJ2-7, with 12 nucleotides matching TRBD2. The J segment lost 2 bases and the V segment lost 4 bases, leaving 6 bases of the junction unmatched. Germline assignment: CDR1 SGHTA and CDR2 FQGNSA. The CDR3 length is 16 residues. The CDR3 is CASSSSTSGRPYEQYF. The CDR3 coding sequence is TGTGCCAGCAGCTCGTCTACTAGCGGGAGGCCCTACGAGCAGTACTTC.

With regard to this clone: The sample carries other DNA sequences with the same CDR3. The chain uses TRBV7-9 and TRBJ2-7, with 8 bases identical to TRBD2. V dropped 5 bases and J dropped 3; count of bases not matched to a gene: 0. This CDR3 contains 12 residues. Germline loops: CDR1 SEHNR, CDR2 FQNEAQ (reference sequence). The CDR3 loop is CASSRGGYEQYV. CDR3 DNA: TGTGCCAGCAGCCGGGGGGGCTACGAGCAGTACGTC.

The chain has TRBV6-5 and TRBJ1-2; the match to TRBD1 covers 11 bases. Trimming removed 4 bases from V and 8 bases from J; junction bases left unmatched: 9. CDR3 length equals 15 residues. CDR1 is MNHEY and CDR2 is SVGAGI in the germline V gene. The CDR3 protein is CASSSKDRGLGGYTF. The CDR3 DNA reads as TGTGCCAGCAGTTCCAAGGACAGGGGGCTCGGGGGCTACACCTTC.

The chain recombines TRBV4-1 with TRBJ2-1; D call uncertain. Germline V gene lookup returns CDR1 MGHRA and CDR2 YSYEKL. The CDR3 runs 13 residues. The V end lost 1 base, the J end lost 8 bases, and 9 bases lay between the germline ends. Here the CDR3 reads CASSQVSEDEQFF. CDR3 nucleotide sequence: TGCGCCAGCAGCCAAGTTAGTGAGGATGAGCAGTTCTTC.

The chain carries TRBV11-2 and TRBJ1-6, with 7 bases aligning to TRBD1. CDR1 SGHAT and CDR2 FQNNGV come from the germline V gene. J lost 11 bases, V lost 7 bases, and 11 bases had no gene match. The CDR3 extends over 14 amino acids. The CDR3 sequence: CASNIIRGLTPLHF. Here the CDR3 DNA reads TGTGCCAGCAACATAATAAGGGGGCTAACACCCCTCCACTTT.

The chain couples TRBV30 to TRBJ2-7; D is unresolved. The CDR3 runs 11 residues. V lost 2 bases to trimming and J lost 3 bases, with 5 bases between them. Germline lookup yields CDR1 GTSNPN and CDR2 SVGIG (reference sequence). The CDR3 sequence: CAWSLDYEQYF. In DNA, the CDR3 is TGTGCCTGGAGTCTCGACTACGAGCAGTACTTC.

This clone was recorded a few times. This chain joins TRBV5-1 and TRBJ2-7, with D perhaps matching TRBD2 (5 bases). The CDR3 extends over 12 amino acids. Looked up from germline, CDR1 is SGHRS and CDR2 is YFSETQ. V lost 0 bases to trimming and J lost 5 bases, with 6 bases between them. The CDR3 DNA sequence: TGCGCCAGCAGCTTGGACGGGAACGAGCAGTACTTC. This gives the protein CASSLDGNEQYF.

The chain recombines TRBV6-1 with TRBJ1-5; the match to TRBD1 covers 7 bases. Looked up from germline, CDR1 is MNHNS and CDR2 is SASEGT. V gave up 1 base and J gave up 1 base; unmatched junction bases: 10. The CDR3 has 18 amino acids. The CDR3 loop reads CASSEGRDSRLSNQPQHF. CDR3 nucleotide sequence: TGTGCCAGCAGTGAAGGCCGGGACAGCCGCTTGAGCAATCAGCCCCAGCATTTT.

This clone was recorded once. The chain uses TRBV30 and TRBJ1-3; 7 positions match TRBD1. The CDR3 runs to 12 residues. V gave up 3 bases and J gave up 4 bases; unmatched junction bases: 0. Germline V gives CDR1 GTSNPN, CDR2 SVGIG (reference sequence). This CDR3 reads CAWRTGGNTIYF. CDR3 DNA: TGTGCCTGGAGGACAGGGGGAAACACCATATATTTT.

The gene calls are TRBV19 and TRBJ1-1; possible D gene TRBD1, 5 bases. This CDR3 contains 15 residues. Germline CDR1 is LNHDA and CDR2 is SQIVND (reference sequence). The ends were cut back, 1 base at V and 1 base at J, with 10 bases in the middle. The CDR3: CASSIGPRANTEAFF. DNA of the CDR3: TGTGCCAGTAGTATAGGACCCAGGGCGAACACTGAAGCTTTCTTT.

This chain connects TRBV28 to TRBJ1-5; D call uncertain. The CDR3 contains 13 residues. The germline V and J ends were trimmed by 8 bases and 0 bases, with 8 bases remaining between them. Germline V gene sequence: CDR1 MDHEN, CDR2 SYDVKM. Here the CDR3 DNA reads TGTGCCAGCGTTGGAGTTAGCAATCAGCCCCAGCATTTT. Translation gives CASVGVSNQPQHF.

This sequence joins TRBV6-5 and TRBJ2-3; D might be TRBD2 (5 bases). Trimming cost V 7 bases and J 0 bases, with 11 bases left between them. Germline V gene data show CDR1 as MNHEY and CDR2 as SVGAGI. The CDR3 totals 14 residues. The CDR3 sequence is CASKDLTSTDTQYF. The CDR3 DNA sequence: TGTGCCAGCAAGGACTTAACTAGCACAGATACGCAGTATTTT.

The chain carries TRBV30 and TRBJ2-7, with no clear D. Trimming cost V 2 bases and J 1 base, with 15 bases left between them. Germline V gene sequence: CDR1 GTSNPN, CDR2 SVGIG (reference sequence). This CDR3 is built from 15 residues. The CDR3 DNA is TGTGCCTGGAGTAAGGGTGTGACGGCTTCCTACGAGCAGTACTTC. It is translated as CAWSKGVTASYEQYF.

This rearrangement joins TRBV4-3 to TRBJ1-1, with D possibly being TRBD1 (6 bases). This CDR3 is built from 17 residues. The germline V and J ends were trimmed by 0 bases and 4 bases, with 18 bases remaining between them. Germline V gene lookup returns CDR1 LGHNA and CDR2 YSLEER. The CDR3 nucleotides are TGCGCCAGCAGCCAAGACCTGGGGGCCGCACAGGGCACTGAAGCTTTCTTT. This codes for CASSQDLGAAQGTEAFF.